Presented here are 30 T cell receptor beta chains from one specimen sequenced in a study of blood T cell repertoires in COVID-19. TCRdb keeps only in-frame clones here, not all; method: immunoSEQ multiplex PCR. The sample carries fewer than 350,000 clones, roughly 85% recorded once. The material sequenced was PBMCs or T cells enriched from blood (not recorded which). These TCRs come from a middle-aged woman with acute COVID-19.

The chain joins TRBV2 to TRBJ2-2; D gene unclear. Trimming pared 7 bases from V and 0 bases from J, leaving 12 bases between. This CDR3 contains 15 residues. Per germline, CDR1 SNHLY and CDR2 FYNNEI. The CDR3 coding sequence is TGTGCCAGCAAGCTAGGCAGTACGAACACCGGGGAGCTGTTTTTT. Encoded protein: CASKLGSTNTGELFF.

The chain recombines TRBV5-5 with TRBJ2-1; no reliable D call. The CDR3 runs to 15 residues. The V and J ends lost 0 bases and 8 bases respectively, with 15 bases between them. Germline lookup yields CDR1 SGHKS and CDR2 YYEKEE (reference sequence). CDR3 residues: CASSLGADIYHEQFF. The CDR3 nucleotides read TGTGCCAGCAGCTTGGGAGCAGACATTTATCATGAGCAGTTCTTC.

This clone was picked up one time. V gene TRBV15 combines with J gene TRBJ2-4, with D tentatively TRBD2 (7 bases). Germline CDR1 LNHNV, CDR2 YYDKDF (reference sequence). V dropped 5 bases and J dropped 2 bases, with 13 bases sitting between them. The CDR3 has 15 residues. DNA for the CDR3: TGTGCCACCAGCTCGGGGGGCCCTACCAAAAACATTCAGTACTTC. Translated: CATSSGGPTKNIQYF.

The chain uses TRBV6-5 and TRBJ2-7; 8 nucleotides agree with TRBD2. The CDR3 is 14 amino acids. With V trimmed by 7 bases and J by 4 bases, 9 bases remained unmatched. Germline V gives CDR1 MNHEY, CDR2 SVGAGI. CDR3 DNA sequence: TGTGCCAGCACCCAAGCGGGAGCCCCTTACGAGCAGTACTTC. Protein: CASTQAGAPYEQYF.

This clone was seen a single time. The chain has TRBV28 and TRBJ1-5; TRBD1 agrees at 8 bases. CDR3 length: 14 residues. The germline CDR1 and CDR2 sequences are MDHEN and SYDVKM. The V segment lost 6 bases and the J segment 7 bases; nucleotides outside the gene matches: 8. CDR3 DNA sequence: TGTGCCAGCAGACCAGGGGGCGTATTCCAGCCCCAGCATTTT. It is translated as CASRPGGVFQPQHF. The entire variable domain, with the rest obtained from reference TRBV28 and TRBJ1-5, is as follows: DVKVTQSSRYLVKRTGEKVFLECVQDMDHENMFWYRQDPGLGLRLIYFSYDVKMKEKGDIPEGYSVSREKKERFSLILESASTNQTSMYLCASRPGGVFQPQHFGDGTRLSIL.

This sequence joins TRBV18 and TRBJ2-5; D is unclear. The CDR3 spans 14 residues. V was cut by 0 bases and J by 5 bases, with 10 bases left in between. Germline V gene lookup returns CDR1 KGHSH and CDR2 LQKENI. The CDR3 spells CASSPPSLTETQYF. Here the CDR3 DNA reads TGTGCCAGCTCACCACCGAGTTTAACGGAGACCCAGTACTTC. Full variable domain (remainder filled in from reference TRBV18 and TRBJ2-5): NAGVMQNPRHLVRRRGQEARLRCSPMKGHSHVYWYRQLPEEGLKFMVYLQKENIIDESGMPKERFSAEFPKEGPSILRIQQVVRGDSAAYFCASSPPSLTETQYFGPGTRLLVL.

CDR3 DNA: TGCAGCATTACTGGGACAGTCAATGAGCAGTTCTTC. This encodes CSITGTVNEQFF. The chain employs TRBV29-1 and TRBJ2-1; 7 bases agree with TRBD1. Trimming took 8 bases from V and 6 from J; bases not matched to a gene: 7. CDR1 is SQVTM and CDR2 is ANQGSEA in the germline V gene. There are 12 residues in the CDR3.

V gene TRBV6-1 combines with J gene TRBJ2-4, with D perhaps matching TRBD1 (5 bases). The V end was cut by 1 base, the J end by 0 bases, with 13 bases between. This CDR3 contains 17 residues. Germline loops: CDR1 MNHNS, CDR2 SASEGT. In nucleotides, the CDR3 is TGTGCCAGCAGTGAAGAAGGGGTGGGTCTAGCCAAAAACATTCAGTACTTC. This codes for CASSEEGVGLAKNIQYF.

The gene calls are TRBV6-4 and TRBJ2-5; the match to TRBD2 covers 7 bases. From germline, CDR1 is MRHNA and CDR2 SNTAGT. The CDR3 sequence is 19 residues long. Trimming cost V 0 bases and J 1 base; bases outside gene matches: 14. DNA for the CDR3: TGTGCCAGCAGTGACTCTAAGGTGGGGCTAGCGGACTTCCAAGAGACCCAGTACTTC. It yields the protein CASSDSKVGLADFQETQYF.

In this sample, this clone turned up a few times. The chain carries TRBV6-2 or TRBV6-3 and TRBJ1-2; no clear D gene. CDR1 and CDR2 from the germline V gene are MNHEY and SVGEGT. The V and J ends lost 2 bases and 2 bases respectively, with 12 bases between them. This CDR3 has 15 amino acids. CDR3 amino acids: CASSYEGGRNYGYTF. The DNA for the CDR3 is TGTGCCAGCAGTTACGAGGGAGGCAGGAACTATGGCTACACCTTC.

The chain is built from TRBV5-1 and TRBJ2-7; D is unresolved. Trimming removed 5 bases from V and 2 bases from J, with 8 bases in between. In germline, CDR1 is SGHRS, CDR2 YFSETQ. CDR3 length: 12 amino acids. The CDR3: CASSGQTYEQYF. The DNA for the CDR3 is TGCGCCAGCAGTGGGCAGACCTACGAGCAGTACTTC. Full variable domain (rest looked up from reference TRBV5-1 and TRBJ2-7): KAGVTQTPRYLIKTRGQQVTLSCSPISGHRSVSWYQQTPGQGLQFLFEYFSETQRNKGNFPGRFSGRQFSNSRSEMNVSTLELGDSALYLCASSGQTYEQYFGPGTRLTVT.

The chain is built from TRBV18 and TRBJ2-2; 11 bases match TRBD1. Trimming cost V 6 bases and J 4 bases; bases outside gene matches: 7. Germline loops: CDR1 KGHSH, CDR2 LQKENI. The CDR3 has 16 amino acids. CDR3 residues: CASSQGQGAPTGELFF. CDR3 in DNA: TGTGCCAGCTCCCAAGGACAGGGGGCTCCCACCGGGGAGCTGTTTTTT. Variable domain in full (rest from reference TRBV18 and TRBJ2-2): NAGVMQNPRHLVRRRGQEARLRCSPMKGHSHVYWYRQLPEEGLKFMVYLQKENIIDESGMPKERFSAEFPKEGPSILRIQQVVRGDSAAYFCASSQGQGAPTGELFFGEGSRLTVL.

The chain uses TRBV7-9 and TRBJ1-5, with D hard to call. The V end was cut by 5 bases, the J end by 7 bases, with 12 bases between. Germline lookup yields CDR1 SEHNR and CDR2 FQNEAQ (reference sequence). The CDR3 runs 13 residues. This chain's CDR3 is CASSLGAGQPQHF. CDR3 sequence (DNA): TGTGCCAGCAGCCTCGGCGCGGGACAGCCCCAGCATTTT.

The chain carries TRBV2 and TRBJ2-3, with D possibly TRBD2 on 6 matching bases. CDR3 length equals 14 residues. V lost 6 bases to trimming and J lost 1 base, with 11 bases between them. Germline-derived CDR1 and CDR2 are SNHLY and FYNNEI. The DNA of the CDR3 is TGTGCCAGCAGGGGGGACTCCCGCACAGATACGCAGTATTTT. Translating gives CASRGDSRTDTQYF.

The V call is TRBV7-9, the J call TRBJ2-1, with D perhaps matching TRBD1 (8 bases). With 6 bases removed from V and 7 bases from J, the gap between germline ends came to 16 bases. CDR3 length equals 14 residues. The germline V gene has CDR1 SEHNR and CDR2 FQNEAQ (reference sequence). The CDR3 reads CASSTGGGKNEQFF. In DNA form, the CDR3 reads TGTGCCAGCAGTACAGGGGGAGGGAAGAATGAGCAGTTCTTC.

The V call is TRBV5-1, the J call TRBJ2-3; D remains ambiguous. V was cut by 2 bases and J by 4 bases, with 8 bases left in between. The germline V gene encodes CDR1 SGHRS and CDR2 YFSETQ. The CDR3 is 13 residues long. The CDR3, as DNA: TGCGCCAGCAGCTTCGCAGTCGCAGATACGCAGTATTTT. It yields the protein CASSFAVADTQYF.

The chain couples TRBV2 to TRBJ2-7; TRBD1 aligns across 9 bases. CDR1 SNHLY and CDR2 FYNNEI come from the germline V gene. V shed 7 bases, J shed 1 base, and the junction held 5 bases outside the gene matches. The CDR3 is made up of 14 amino acids. CDR3 sequence reads: CASNSGTGSYEQYF. The DNA of the CDR3 is TGTGCCAGCAACTCGGGGACAGGGTCCTACGAGCAGTACTTC.

The genes are TRBV19 and TRBJ2-5, with a tentative D call TRBD1 (6 bases). The CDR3 is 15 residues long. Germline CDR1 and CDR2: LNHDA and SQIVND (reference sequence). V lost 4 bases and J lost 0, with 12 bases in between. The CDR3 spells CASSNSGHNQETQYF. CDR3 nucleotide sequence: TGTGCCAGTAGTAATTCGGGACATAACCAAGAGACCCAGTACTTC. Full variable domain (outside the CDR3, taken from reference TRBV19 and TRBJ2-5): DGGITQSPKYLFRKEGQNVTLSCEQNLNHDAMYWYRQDPGQGLRLIYYSQIVNDFQKGDIAEGYSVSREKKESFPLTVTSAQKNPTAFYLCASSNSGHNQETQYFGPGTRLLVL.

This sequence joins TRBV27 and TRBJ2-7, with 9 bases that match TRBD2. This CDR3 has 14 residues. CDR1 is MNHEY and CDR2 is SMNVEV in the germline V gene (reference sequence). V lost 5 bases to trimming and J lost 4 bases; unmatched junction nucleotides: 6. The CDR3 region has the DNA TGTGCCAGCAGTCCCACGACTAGCGGTTACGAGCAGTACTTC. Translated, it gives CASSPTTSGYEQYF.

The rearrangement joins TRBV6-5 to TRBJ1-6; 9 bases agree with TRBD1. Germline trimming cut 5 bases from V and 8 bases from J; bases unmatched to any gene: 4. Germline-derived CDR1 and CDR2 are MNHEY and SVGAGI. The CDR3 loop spans 14 amino acids. The CDR3 spells CASSRGQGYSPLHF. The CDR3 DNA follows: TGTGCCAGCAGTAGGGGACAGGGATATTCACCCCTCCACTTT.

The chain couples TRBV29-1 to TRBJ1-4; 8 bases map to TRBD1. CDR3 length: 14 amino acids. Germline V lookup: CDR1 SQVTM, CDR2 ANQGSEA. J gave up 7 bases and V 6 bases, and 10 bases lay outside the gene matches. The CDR3 region has the DNA TGCAGCGTGCCGAACAGGGGGATTGGTGAAAAACTGTTTTTT. Encoded protein: CSVPNRGIGEKLFF.

The chain couples TRBV20-1 to TRBJ1-1, with 7 bases aligning to TRBD1. The CDR3 spans 17 residues. V trimming: 3 bases; J trimming: 4 bases; junction bases outside the gene matches: 17. Germline CDR1 DFQATT, CDR2 SNEGSKA (reference sequence). The CDR3 loop reads CSASRGGVKGVGTEAFF. CDR3 sequence (DNA): TGCAGTGCTAGTCGAGGGGGCGTGAAGGGGGTAGGCACTGAAGCTTTCTTT.

CDR3 nucleotides: TGTGCCAGCAGCCAAGAAAGGACAGGTGGAGCTTTCTTT. It specifies CASSQERTGGAFF. V gene TRBV3-1 (or the pseudogene TRBV3-2) combines with J gene TRBJ1-1, with 7 nucleotides matching TRBD1. Germline V gives CDR1 LGHDT, CDR2 YNNKEL (reference sequence). The CDR3 sequence is 13 residues long. The V and J ends lost 0 bases and 10 bases, in that order; junction bases with no gene match: 5.

J is TRBJ1-5 and V is TRBV19, with 10 positions matching TRBD1. This CDR3 is built from 15 residues. Trimming took 4 bases from V and 7 from J; bases not matched to a gene: 7. Per the germline V gene, CDR1 is LNHDA and CDR2 is SQIVND (reference sequence). In nucleotides, the CDR3 is TGTGCCAGTAGTACGGGGACAGGGGTAAGGCAGCCCCAGCATTTT. It encodes CASSTGTGVRQPQHF.

The table lists this clone with a count of one. DNA of the CDR3: TGTGCCAGCAGCGAAGACAGGTTAAACACTGAAGCTTTCTTT. Its translation: CASSEDRLNTEAFF. V gene TRBV7-9 combines with J gene TRBJ1-1; tentative D call: TRBD1 (6 bases). Per germline, CDR1 SEHNR and CDR2 FQNEAQ (reference sequence). With 5 bases removed from V and 2 bases from J, the gap between germline ends came to 12 bases. This CDR3 spans 14 amino acids.

This rearrangement joins TRBV5-1 to TRBJ2-3; maybe TRBD1 (5 bases). Germline CDR1 is SGHRS and CDR2 is YFSETQ. This CDR3 region has 17 residues. V was pared by 0 bases and J by 0 bases, with 14 bases between. Written as DNA, the CDR3 is TGCGCCAGCAGCTTGGACCCTCCAGGGCCCAGCACAGATACGCAGTATTTT. Translated: CASSLDPPGPSTDTQYF.

This clone was seen more than once but under ten times. This chain uses TRBV7-2 with TRBJ1-5; tentatively, D is TRBD1 (5 bases). The V gene lost 1 base and the J gene lost 1 base, with 11 bases spanning the gap. The CDR3 is 16 residues long. CDR1 SGHTA and CDR2 FQGNSA come from the germline V gene. The CDR3 region has the DNA TGTGCCAGCAGCTTAGAGGCAGGGAAAAGCAATCAGCCCCAGCATTTT. This gives the protein CASSLEAGKSNQPQHF. Drawing the rest from reference TRBV7-2 and TRBJ1-5, the complete variable domain is GAGVSQSPSNKVTEKGKDVELRCDPISGHTALYWYRQSLGQGLEFLIYFQGNSAPDKSGLPSDRFSAERTGGSVSTLTIQRTQQEDSAVYLCASSLEAGKSNQPQHFGDGTRLSIL.

The chain combines TRBV19 with TRBJ2-3; 10 bases map to TRBD2. The CDR3 has 16 residues. The trim removed 5 bases at V and 5 bases at J, leaving 10 bases unmatched. Germline V gene data show CDR1 as LNHDA and CDR2 as SQIVND (reference sequence). The CDR3 DNA reads TGTGCCAGTAGTCGCCCTAGCGGGAGTCTTGGAGATACGCAGTATTTT. Translated, it gives CASSRPSGSLGDTQYF.

The gene calls are TRBV7-2 and TRBJ2-1, with 10 bases lining up with TRBD2. Unmatched junction bases numbered 12, after V lost 5 bases and J lost 8 bases. Per the germline V gene, CDR1 is SGHTA and CDR2 is FQGNSA. The CDR3 runs to 16 residues. The CDR3 DNA reads TGTGCCAGCAGCCGGACTAGCGGAAAGGGCAGGGATGAGCAGTTCTTC. Translating it yields CASSRTSGKGRDEQFF. Looking up the rest from reference TRBV7-2 and TRBJ2-1 gives the full variable domain: GAGVSQSPSNKVTEKGKDVELRCDPISGHTALYWYRQSLGQGLEFLIYFQGNSAPDKSGLPSDRFSAERTGGSVSTLTIQRTQQEDSAVYLCASSRTSGKGRDEQFFGPGTRLTVL.

This chain links TRBV7-8 with TRBJ1-5, with D tentatively TRBD1 (5 bases). Trimming pared 5 bases from V and 4 bases from J, leaving 21 bases between. CDR1 and CDR2 (germline): SGHVS, FQNEAQ. This CDR3 comprises 17 residues. CDR3 residues: CASSQTGTMTYNQPQHF. CDR3 coding DNA: TGTGCCAGCAGCCAAACCGGGACTATGACTTATAATCAGCCCCAGCATTTT. Together with reference TRBV7-8 and TRBJ1-5, the CDR3 gives the full variable domain: GAGVSQSPRYKVAKRGQDVALRCDPISGHVSLFWYQQALGQGPEFLTYFQNEAQLDKSGLPSDRFFAERPEGSVSTLKIQRTQQEDSAVYLCASSQTGTMTYNQPQHFGDGTRLSIL.